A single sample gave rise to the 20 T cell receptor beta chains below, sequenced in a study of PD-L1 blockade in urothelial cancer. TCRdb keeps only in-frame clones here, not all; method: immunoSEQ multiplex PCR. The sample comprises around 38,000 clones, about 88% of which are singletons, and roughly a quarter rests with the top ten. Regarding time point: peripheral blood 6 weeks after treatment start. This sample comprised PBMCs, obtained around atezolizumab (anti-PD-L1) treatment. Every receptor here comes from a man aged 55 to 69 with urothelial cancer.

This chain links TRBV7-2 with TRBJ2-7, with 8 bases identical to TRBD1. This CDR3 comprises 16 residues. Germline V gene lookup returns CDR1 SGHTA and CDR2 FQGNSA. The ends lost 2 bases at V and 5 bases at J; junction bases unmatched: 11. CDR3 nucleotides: TGTGCCAGCAGCTTAAGGGGGTCCAGGGGGCTCCACGAGCAGTACTTC. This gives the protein CASSLRGSRGLHEQYF.

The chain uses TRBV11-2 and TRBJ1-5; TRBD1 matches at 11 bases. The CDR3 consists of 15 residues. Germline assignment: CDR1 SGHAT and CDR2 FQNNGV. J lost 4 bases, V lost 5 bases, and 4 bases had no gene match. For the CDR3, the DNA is TGTGCCAGCAGCCCCGGACAGGGGGCAAATCAGCCCCAGCATTTT. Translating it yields CASSPGQGANQPQHF.

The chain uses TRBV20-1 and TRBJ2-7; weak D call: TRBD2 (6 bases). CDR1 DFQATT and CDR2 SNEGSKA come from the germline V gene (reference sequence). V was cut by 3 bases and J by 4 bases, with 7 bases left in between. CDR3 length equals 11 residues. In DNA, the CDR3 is TGCAGTGCTAGGGGAGGATACGAGCAGTACTTC. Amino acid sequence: CSARGGYEQYF.

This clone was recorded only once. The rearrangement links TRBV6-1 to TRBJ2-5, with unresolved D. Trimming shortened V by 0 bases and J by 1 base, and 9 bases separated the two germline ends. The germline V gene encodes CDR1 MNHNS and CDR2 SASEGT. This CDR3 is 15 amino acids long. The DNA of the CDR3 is TGTGCCAGCAGTGAAGCGCGGCTAGGCCAAGAGACCCAGTACTTC. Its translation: CASSEARLGQETQYF.

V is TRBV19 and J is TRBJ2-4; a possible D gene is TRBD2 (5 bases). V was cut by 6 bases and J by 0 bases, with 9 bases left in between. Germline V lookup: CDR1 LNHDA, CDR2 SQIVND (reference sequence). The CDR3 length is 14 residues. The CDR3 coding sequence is TGTGCCAGTAGGGAGGTACTAGCCAAAAACATTCAGTACTTC. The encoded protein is CASREVLAKNIQYF. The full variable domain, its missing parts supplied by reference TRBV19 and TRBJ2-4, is DGGITQSPKYLFRKEGQNVTLSCEQNLNHDAMYWYRQDPGQGLRLIYYSQIVNDFQKGDIAEGYSVSREKKESFPLTVTSAQKNPTAFYLCASREVLAKNIQYFGAGTRLSVL.

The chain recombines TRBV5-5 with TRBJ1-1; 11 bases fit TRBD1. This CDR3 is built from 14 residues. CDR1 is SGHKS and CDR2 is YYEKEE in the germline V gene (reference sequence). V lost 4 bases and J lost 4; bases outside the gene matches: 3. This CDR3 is CASSRTGGFTEAFF. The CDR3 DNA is TGTGCCAGCAGCCGGACAGGGGGCTTCACTGAAGCTTTCTTT.

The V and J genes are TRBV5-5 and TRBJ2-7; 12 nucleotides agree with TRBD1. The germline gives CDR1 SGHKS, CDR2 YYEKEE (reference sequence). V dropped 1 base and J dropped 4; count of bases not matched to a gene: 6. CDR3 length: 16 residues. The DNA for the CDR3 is TGTGCCAGCAGCTTGATCGGGACAGGGGGCTTGTACGAGCAGTACTTC. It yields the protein CASSLIGTGGLYEQYF.

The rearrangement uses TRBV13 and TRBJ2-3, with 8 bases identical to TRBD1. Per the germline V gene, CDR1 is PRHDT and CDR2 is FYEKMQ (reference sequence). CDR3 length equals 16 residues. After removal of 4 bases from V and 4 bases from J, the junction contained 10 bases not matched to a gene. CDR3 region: CASSSRDRQYSDTQYF. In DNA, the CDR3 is TGTGCCAGCAGCTCGAGGGACAGGCAATACTCAGATACGCAGTATTTT.

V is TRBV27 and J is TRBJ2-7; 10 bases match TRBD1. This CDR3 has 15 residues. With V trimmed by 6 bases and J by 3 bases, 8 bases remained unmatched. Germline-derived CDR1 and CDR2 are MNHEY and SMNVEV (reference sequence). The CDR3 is CASSFSGTGVYEQYF. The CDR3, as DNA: TGTGCCAGCAGCTTCTCTGGGACAGGGGTCTACGAGCAGTACTTC.

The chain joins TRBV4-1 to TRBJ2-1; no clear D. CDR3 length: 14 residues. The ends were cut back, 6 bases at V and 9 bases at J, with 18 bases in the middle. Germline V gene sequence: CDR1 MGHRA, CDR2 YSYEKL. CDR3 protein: CASRDRPPTGEQFF. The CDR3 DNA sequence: TGCGCCAGCAGAGATCGGCCCCCCACGGGTGAGCAGTTCTTC.

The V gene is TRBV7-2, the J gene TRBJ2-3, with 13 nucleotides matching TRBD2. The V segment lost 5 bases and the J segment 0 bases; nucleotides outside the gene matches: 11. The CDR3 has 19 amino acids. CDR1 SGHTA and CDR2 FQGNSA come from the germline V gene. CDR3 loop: CASSDRTSGSLGSTDTQYF. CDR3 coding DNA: TGTGCCAGCAGCGACAGGACTAGCGGGAGCCTTGGTAGCACAGATACGCAGTATTTT. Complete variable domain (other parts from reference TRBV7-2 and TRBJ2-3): GAGVSQSPSNKVTEKGKDVELRCDPISGHTALYWYRQSLGQGLEFLIYFQGNSAPDKSGLPSDRFSAERTGGSVSTLTIQRTQQEDSAVYLCASSDRTSGSLGSTDTQYFGPGTRLTVL.

The CDR3 is CASSTWTSMNTEAFF. CDR3 nucleotide sequence: TGCGCCAGCAGCACCTGGACAAGTATGAACACTGAAGCTTTCTTT. The chain couples TRBV5-1 to TRBJ1-1; perhaps TRBD1 as D (5 bases). V was cut by 4 bases and J by 0 bases, with 13 bases left in between. There are 15 residues in the CDR3. Germline-derived CDR1 and CDR2 are SGHRS and YFSETQ.

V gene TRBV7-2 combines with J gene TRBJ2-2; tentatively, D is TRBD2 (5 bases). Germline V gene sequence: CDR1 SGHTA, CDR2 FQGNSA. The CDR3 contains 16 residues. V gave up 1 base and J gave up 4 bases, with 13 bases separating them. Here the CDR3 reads CASSLVASRSTGELFF. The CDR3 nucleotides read TGTGCCAGCAGCTTAGTCGCTAGCCGATCCACCGGGGAGCTGTTTTTT. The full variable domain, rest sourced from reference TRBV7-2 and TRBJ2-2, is GAGVSQSPSNKVTEKGKDVELRCDPISGHTALYWYRQSLGQGLEFLIYFQGNSAPDKSGLPSDRFSAERTGGSVSTLTIQRTQQEDSAVYLCASSLVASRSTGELFFGEGSRLTVL.

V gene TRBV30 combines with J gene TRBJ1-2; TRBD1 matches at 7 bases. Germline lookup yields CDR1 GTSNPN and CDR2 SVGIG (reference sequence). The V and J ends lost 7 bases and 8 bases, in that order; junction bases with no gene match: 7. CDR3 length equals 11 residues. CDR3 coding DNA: TGTGCCTCCAACACAGGGGTCGGCTACACCTTC. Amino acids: CASNTGVGYTF.

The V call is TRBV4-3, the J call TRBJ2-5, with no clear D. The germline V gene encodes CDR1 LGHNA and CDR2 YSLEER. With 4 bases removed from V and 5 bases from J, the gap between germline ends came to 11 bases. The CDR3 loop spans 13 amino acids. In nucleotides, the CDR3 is TGCGCCAGCAGCCGGCAGGTTTGGGAGACCCAGTACTTC. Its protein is CASSRQVWETQYF.

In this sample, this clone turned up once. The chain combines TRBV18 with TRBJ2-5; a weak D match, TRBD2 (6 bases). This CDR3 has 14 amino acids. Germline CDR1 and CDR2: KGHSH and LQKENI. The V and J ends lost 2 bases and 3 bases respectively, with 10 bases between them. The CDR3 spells CASSPSSGKETQYF. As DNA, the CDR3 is TGTGCCAGCTCACCAAGTAGCGGAAAAGAGACCCAGTACTTC. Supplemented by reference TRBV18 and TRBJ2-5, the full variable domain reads NAGVMQNPRHLVRRRGQEARLRCSPMKGHSHVYWYRQLPEEGLKFMVYLQKENIIDESGMPKERFSAEFPKEGPSILRIQQVVRGDSAAYFCASSPSSGKETQYFGPGTRLLVL.

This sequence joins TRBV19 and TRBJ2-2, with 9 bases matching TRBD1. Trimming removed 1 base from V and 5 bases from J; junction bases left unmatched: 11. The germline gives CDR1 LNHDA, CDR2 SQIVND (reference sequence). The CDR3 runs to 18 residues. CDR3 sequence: CASSIAAVGQGSTGELFF. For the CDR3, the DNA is TGTGCCAGTAGTATAGCTGCTGTGGGACAGGGTAGTACCGGGGAGCTGTTTTTT.

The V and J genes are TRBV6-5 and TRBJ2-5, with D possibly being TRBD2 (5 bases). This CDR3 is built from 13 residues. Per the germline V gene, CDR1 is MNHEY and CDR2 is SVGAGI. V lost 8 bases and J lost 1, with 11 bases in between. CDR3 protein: CASQLVPQETQYF. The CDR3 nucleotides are TGTGCCAGCCAACTAGTACCCCAAGAGACCCAGTACTTC.

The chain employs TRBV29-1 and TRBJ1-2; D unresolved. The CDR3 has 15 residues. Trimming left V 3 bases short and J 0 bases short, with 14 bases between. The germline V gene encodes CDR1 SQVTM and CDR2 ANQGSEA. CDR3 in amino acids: CSVEVSPTANYGYTF. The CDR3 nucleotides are TGCAGCGTTGAGGTCAGCCCCACAGCTAACTATGGCTACACCTTC.

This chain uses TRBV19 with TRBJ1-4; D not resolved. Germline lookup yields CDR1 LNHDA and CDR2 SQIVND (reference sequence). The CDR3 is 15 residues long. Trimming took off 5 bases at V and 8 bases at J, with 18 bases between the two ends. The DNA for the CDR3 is TGTGCCAGTAGTCCAGAAGATCCGAGGTGGGAAAAACTGTTTTTT. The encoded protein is CASSPEDPRWEKLFF.